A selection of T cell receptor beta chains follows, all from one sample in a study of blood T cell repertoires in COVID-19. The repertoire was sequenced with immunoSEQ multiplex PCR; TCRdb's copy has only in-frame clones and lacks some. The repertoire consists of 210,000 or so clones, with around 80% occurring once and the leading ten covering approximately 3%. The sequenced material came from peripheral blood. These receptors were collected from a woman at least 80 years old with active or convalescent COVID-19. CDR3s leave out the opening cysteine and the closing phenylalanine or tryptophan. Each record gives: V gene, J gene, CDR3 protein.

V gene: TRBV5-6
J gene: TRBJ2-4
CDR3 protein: ASSLWGQGDPGKNIQY

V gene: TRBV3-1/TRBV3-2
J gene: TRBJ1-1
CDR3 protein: ASTGGWGGDTEAF

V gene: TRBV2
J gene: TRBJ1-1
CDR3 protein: ASSTGVTEAF

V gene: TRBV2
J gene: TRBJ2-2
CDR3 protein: ASSETAVNTGELF

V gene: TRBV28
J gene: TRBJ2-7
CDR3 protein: ASSLVAAPTYEQY

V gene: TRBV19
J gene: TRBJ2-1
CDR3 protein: ASSTRQGLNEQF

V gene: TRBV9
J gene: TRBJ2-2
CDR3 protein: ASSVGGHISNTGELF

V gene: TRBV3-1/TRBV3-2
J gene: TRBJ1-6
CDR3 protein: ASSQRGGNSPLH

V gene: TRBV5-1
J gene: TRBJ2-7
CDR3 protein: ASSIASGAVYEQY

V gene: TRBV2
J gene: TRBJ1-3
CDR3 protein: ASGGQGVPLWLGNTIY

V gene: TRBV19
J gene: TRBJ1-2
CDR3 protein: ASSMALRGRGRGYT

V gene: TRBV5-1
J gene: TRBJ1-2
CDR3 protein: ASSFDRGGYGYT

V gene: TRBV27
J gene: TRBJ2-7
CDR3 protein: ASSAKPSGPYEQY

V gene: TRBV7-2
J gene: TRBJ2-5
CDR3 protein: ASSPSGTGNGETQY

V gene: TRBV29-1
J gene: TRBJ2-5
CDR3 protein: SVEGVRGELLIEETQY

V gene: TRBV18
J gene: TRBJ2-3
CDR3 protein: ASSPRDYRTDTQY

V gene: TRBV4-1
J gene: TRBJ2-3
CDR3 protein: ASSSTRLARGPDTQY

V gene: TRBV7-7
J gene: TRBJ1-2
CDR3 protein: ASSTQTGTLGYT

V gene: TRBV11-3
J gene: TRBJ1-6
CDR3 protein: ASSPSGSNSPLH

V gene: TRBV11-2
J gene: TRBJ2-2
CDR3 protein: ASSLAGDPGELF

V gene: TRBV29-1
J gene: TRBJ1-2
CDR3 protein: SVEGPLYGYT

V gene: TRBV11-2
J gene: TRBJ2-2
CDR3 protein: ASSPRTGWTGELF

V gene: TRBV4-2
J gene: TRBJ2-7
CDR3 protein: ASSQGGQSSYEQY

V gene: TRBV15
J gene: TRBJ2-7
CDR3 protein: ATSSGQGAYEQY

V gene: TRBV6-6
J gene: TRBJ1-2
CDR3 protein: ASSLLGSGVFGYT

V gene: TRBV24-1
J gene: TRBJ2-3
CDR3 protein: ATSTGGVDTQY

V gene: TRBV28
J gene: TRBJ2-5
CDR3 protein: ASKIGGLSQETQY

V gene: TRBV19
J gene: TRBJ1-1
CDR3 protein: ASIQVRDRGEAF

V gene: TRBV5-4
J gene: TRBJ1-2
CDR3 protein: ASSSTVDYGYT

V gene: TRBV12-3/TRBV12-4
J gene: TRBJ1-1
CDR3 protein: ASSLAGRGRAF

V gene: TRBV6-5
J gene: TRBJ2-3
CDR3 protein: ASSLQLAGGTYTQY

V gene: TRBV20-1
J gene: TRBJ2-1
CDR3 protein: SARTSGVRL

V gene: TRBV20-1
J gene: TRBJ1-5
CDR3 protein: SASDHRGMDQPQH

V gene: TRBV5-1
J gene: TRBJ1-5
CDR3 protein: ASSLVWRGQPQH

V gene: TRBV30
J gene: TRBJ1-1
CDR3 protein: AWGTGWREAF

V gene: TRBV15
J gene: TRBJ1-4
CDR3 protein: ATSREQPTNEKLF

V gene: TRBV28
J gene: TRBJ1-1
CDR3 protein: ASIFYSGDTEAF

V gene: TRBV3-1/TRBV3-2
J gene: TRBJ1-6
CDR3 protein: ASSQDSDRVDSPLH

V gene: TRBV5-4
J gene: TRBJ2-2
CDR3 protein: ASSLGGREGTGELF

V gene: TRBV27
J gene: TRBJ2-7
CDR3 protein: ASSLALPGSYEQY

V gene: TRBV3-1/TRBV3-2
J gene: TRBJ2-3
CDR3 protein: ASSRRYLAGGYTDTQY

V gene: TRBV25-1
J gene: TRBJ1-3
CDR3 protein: ASSESRNTIY

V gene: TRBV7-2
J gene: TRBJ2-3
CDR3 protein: ASRDQRGATDTQY

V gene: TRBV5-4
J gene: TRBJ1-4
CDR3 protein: ASSPNNMGGAREKLF

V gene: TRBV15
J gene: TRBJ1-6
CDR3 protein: ATSRDRSPLH

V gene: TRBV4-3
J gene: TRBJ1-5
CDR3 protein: ASSQDGHSNQPQH

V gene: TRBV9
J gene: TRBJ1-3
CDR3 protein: ASSEHRGPGNTIY

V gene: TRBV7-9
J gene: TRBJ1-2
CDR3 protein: ASTPSGQAKYGYT

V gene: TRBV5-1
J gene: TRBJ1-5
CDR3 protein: ASSLDSYSNQPQH

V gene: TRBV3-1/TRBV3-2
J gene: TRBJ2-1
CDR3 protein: ASSGIPGLVAF

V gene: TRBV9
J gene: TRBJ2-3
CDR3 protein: ASSARGQSTDTQY

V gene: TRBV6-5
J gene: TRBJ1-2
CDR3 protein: ASSYSVRSYGYT

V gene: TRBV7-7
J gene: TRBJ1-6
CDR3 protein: ASSLGSGSNSPLH

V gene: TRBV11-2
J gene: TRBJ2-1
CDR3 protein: ASSLGLAGGPGYNEQF

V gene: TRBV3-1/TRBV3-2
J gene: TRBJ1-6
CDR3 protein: ASSINSPLH

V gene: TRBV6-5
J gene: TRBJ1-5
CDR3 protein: ASSYGPSFSQPQH

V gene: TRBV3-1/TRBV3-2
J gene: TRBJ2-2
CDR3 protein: ASSPVGGAGELF

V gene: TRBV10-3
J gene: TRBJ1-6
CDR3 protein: AIKDRVNSPLH

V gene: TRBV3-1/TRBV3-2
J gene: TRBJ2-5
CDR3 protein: ASSQTPGTSVQETQY